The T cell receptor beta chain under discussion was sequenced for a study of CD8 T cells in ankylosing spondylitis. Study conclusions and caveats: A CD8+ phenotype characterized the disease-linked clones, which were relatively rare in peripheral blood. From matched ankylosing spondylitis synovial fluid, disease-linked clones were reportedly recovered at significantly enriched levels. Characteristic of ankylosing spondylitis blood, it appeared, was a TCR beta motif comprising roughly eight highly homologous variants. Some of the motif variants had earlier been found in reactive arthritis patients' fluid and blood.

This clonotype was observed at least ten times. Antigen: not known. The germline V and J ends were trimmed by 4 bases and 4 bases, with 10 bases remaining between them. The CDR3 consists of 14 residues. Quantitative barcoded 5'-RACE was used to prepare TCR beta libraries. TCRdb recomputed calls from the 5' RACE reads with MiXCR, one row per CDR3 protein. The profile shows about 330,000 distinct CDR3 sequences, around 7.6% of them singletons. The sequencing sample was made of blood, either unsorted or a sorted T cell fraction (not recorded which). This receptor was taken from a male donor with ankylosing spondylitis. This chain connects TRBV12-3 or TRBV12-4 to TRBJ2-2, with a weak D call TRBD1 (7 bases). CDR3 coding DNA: TGTGCCAGCAGTTCGGGGGACAGCACCGGGGAGCTGTTTTTT. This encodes CASSSGDSTGELFF.